This TCR beta chain was documented in a study of blood T cell repertoires in COVID-19. V was pared by 0 bases and J by 10 bases, with 8 bases between. Germline lookup yields CDR1 SGHRS and CDR2 YFSETQ. The CDR3 sequence is 13 residues long. Clones were sequenced by immunoSEQ multiplex PCR, and TCRdb holds only the in-frame ones, with some missing. The table records almost 350,000 clones, around 90% of them present only once. This sequence joins TRBV5-1 and TRBJ1-6, with D maybe TRBD1 (5 bases). The sample taken for sequencing was peripheral blood. This clonotype was sampled from a woman aged 60-70 years with COVID-19, enrolled during active disease. CDR3 residues: CASSLGQGSPLHF. CDR3 bases: TGCGCCAGCAGCTTGGGCCAGGGATCACCCCTCCACTTT.